This entry lists 7 T cell receptor beta chains sequenced from one sample in a study of blood T cell repertoires in COVID-19. Generated by immunoSEQ multiplex PCR, the TCRdb table keeps only in-frame clones and is missing some. The sample lists approximately 390,000 clones, approximately 89% seen once, with 2.3% in the top ten. Material for sequencing was peripheral blood. Source of these receptors: a woman aged 55-75 years with COVID-19, enrolled during active disease.

V and J are TRBV5-1 and TRBJ2-3; 7 nucleotides agree with TRBD2. Germline CDR1 reads SGHRS; CDR2 reads YFSETQ. The V and J ends lost 2 bases and 8 bases, in that order; junction bases with no gene match: 8. This CDR3 has 14 residues. In DNA, the CDR3 is TGCGCCAGCAGCTTATCCCCCCCGGGGGGTACGCAGTATTTT. It translates to CASSLSPPGGTQYF.

The chain has TRBV5-8 and TRBJ2-3; D is possibly TRBD2 (7 bases). This CDR3 is 14 amino acids long. CDR1 and CDR2 from the germline V gene are SGHTS and YDEGEE. The V gene lost 9 bases and the J gene lost 4 bases, with 18 bases spanning the gap. The CDR3 loop reads CANSWGGPSDTQYF. The CDR3 DNA reads as TGTGCCAACTCGTGGGGGGGGCCCTCAGATACGCAGTATTTT.

V and J are TRBV2 and TRBJ2-7; D is unclear. The CDR3 contains 16 residues. Trimming removed 6 bases from V and 0 bases from J, with 18 bases in between. Germline CDR1 and CDR2: SNHLY and FYNNEI. DNA for the CDR3: TGTGCCAGCAGAGATACCGGAACAGCAGCCTCCTACGAGCAGTACTTC. Its protein is CASRDTGTAASYEQYF.

The rearrangement links TRBV9 to TRBJ2-3, with D possibly TRBD1 on 5 matching bases. V lost 0 bases to trimming and J lost 0 bases, with 8 bases between them. This CDR3 has 15 residues. The germline CDR1 and CDR2 sequences are SGDLS and YYNGEE. DNA of the CDR3: TGTGCCAGCAGCGTAGAGGGGCCTAGCACAGATACGCAGTATTTT. It yields the protein CASSVEGPSTDTQYF.

The genes are TRBV15 and TRBJ2-1, with D maybe TRBD2 (6 bases). In germline, CDR1 is LNHNV, CDR2 YYDKDF (reference sequence). V lost 5 bases, J lost 5 bases, and 16 bases lay in between. The CDR3 contains 15 residues. The CDR3 sequence: CATSVRDSRDNEQFF. The CDR3 bases are TGTGCCACCAGCGTCCGGGACTCACGTGACAATGAGCAGTTCTTC.

This chain joins TRBV2 and TRBJ2-2; D is unclear. V gave up 8 bases and J gave up 10 bases, with 17 bases separating them. Germline-derived CDR1 and CDR2 are SNHLY and FYNNEI. The length of the CDR3 is 13 residues. The CDR3 reads CASALVVRVELFF. The CDR3 DNA sequence: TGTGCCAGCGCGCTAGTGGTCCGAGTGGAGCTGTTTTTT.

This clone was counted a single time. The CDR3 loop is CASSYGRAGNTIYF. In nucleotides, the CDR3 is TGTGCCAGCAGTTATGGCAGGGCTGGAAACACCATATATTTT. The chain uses TRBV6-5 and TRBJ1-3; weak D call: TRBD1 (5 bases). V was clipped by 3 bases and J by 2 bases, with 8 bases between them. The CDR3 is 14 residues long. The germline CDR1 and CDR2 sequences are MNHEY and SVGAGI.